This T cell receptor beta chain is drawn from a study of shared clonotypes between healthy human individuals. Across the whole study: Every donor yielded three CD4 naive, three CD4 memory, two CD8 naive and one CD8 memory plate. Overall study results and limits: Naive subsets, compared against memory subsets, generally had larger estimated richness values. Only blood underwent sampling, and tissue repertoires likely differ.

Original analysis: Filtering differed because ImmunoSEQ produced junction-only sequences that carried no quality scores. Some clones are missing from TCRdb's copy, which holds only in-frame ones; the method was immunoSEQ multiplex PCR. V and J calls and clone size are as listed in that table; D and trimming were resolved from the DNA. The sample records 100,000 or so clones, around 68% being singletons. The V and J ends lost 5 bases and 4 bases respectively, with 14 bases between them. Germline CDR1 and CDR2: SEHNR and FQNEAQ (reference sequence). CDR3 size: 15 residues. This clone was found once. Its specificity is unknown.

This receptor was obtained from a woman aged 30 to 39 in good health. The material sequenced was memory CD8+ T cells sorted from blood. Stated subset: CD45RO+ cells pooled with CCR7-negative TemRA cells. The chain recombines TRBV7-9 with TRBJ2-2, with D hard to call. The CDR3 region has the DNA TGTGCCAGCAGCCGTAAGCGCGGTAGCACCGGGGAGCTGTTTTTT. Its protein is CASSRKRGSTGELFF.